The 16 T cell receptor beta chains reported below all come from one sample, sequenced in a study of STAT3 mutations in large granular lymphocyte leukemia. For these receptors, no antigen is known. Using immunoSEQ multiplex PCR, the repertoire was profiled, and TCRdb retains in-frame clones only, with some absent. Among roughly 12,000 clones listed, roughly 87% were seen once. Study results and limitations: At least one immunodominant TCR beta clonotype appeared in every T-cell large granular lymphocyte leukemia patient.

Sequenced: peripheral blood mononuclear cells. Receptor source: a man older than 75 with T-cell large granular lymphocyte leukemia. Some clones in this sample may be carry-over from other donors' samples.

The V and J genes are TRBV9 and TRBJ1-2, with TRBD1 matching 7 bases. The CDR3 consists of 14 residues. Germline loops: CDR1 SGDLS, CDR2 YYNGEE. With V trimmed by 4 bases and J by 0 bases, 3 bases remained unmatched. The CDR3: CASSWDRANYGYTF. The CDR3 DNA is TGTGCCAGCAGCTGGGACAGAGCTAACTATGGCTACACCTTC. Combining the CDR3 with reference TRBV9 and TRBJ1-2 gives the whole variable domain DSGVTQTPKHLITATGQRVTLRCSPRSGDLSVYWYQQSLDQGLQFLIQYYNGEERAKGNILERFSAQQFPDLHSELNLSSLELGDSALYFCASSWDRANYGYTFGSGTRLTVV.

The CDR3 DNA follows: TGTGCCAGCAGTTACTCTCTGGGGACAGGAACTCACACCTTC. It codes for CASSYSLGTGTHTF. This rearrangement joins TRBV6-5 to TRBJ1-2; 8 nucleotides agree with TRBD1. CDR1 MNHEY and CDR2 SVGAGI come from the germline V gene. The V and J ends lost 0 bases and 12 bases, in that order; junction bases with no gene match: 9. The CDR3 sequence is 14 residues long.

The chain is built from TRBV18 and TRBJ2-1, with 8 bases that match TRBD1. CDR3 length equals 16 residues. Germline V gives CDR1 KGHSH, CDR2 LQKENI. The trim removed 3 bases at V and 4 bases at J, leaving 8 bases unmatched. The CDR3, as DNA: TGTGCCAGCTCACCGACTCGACAGGGGACTTACAATGAGCAGTTCTTC. Translation: CASSPTRQGTYNEQFF.

The chain couples TRBV29-1 to TRBJ2-2, with 9 bases matching TRBD2. V trimming: 7 bases; J trimming: 4 bases; junction bases outside the gene matches: 13. This CDR3 is built from 16 residues. The V gene's germline CDR1 is SQVTM and CDR2 ANQGSEA. CDR3 DNA sequence: TGCAGCGGTTCCACAATAGCGGGGGCACCCACCGGGGAGCTGTTTTTT. Translated: CSGSTIAGAPTGELFF.

CDR3 DNA: TGCGCCAGCAGCCCAGTCGAGGTACCCACTGAAGCTTTCTTT. Translating it yields CASSPVEVPTEAFF. The chain recombines TRBV5-1 with TRBJ1-1; D is uncertain. Trimming removed 4 bases at V and 4 bases at J, with 14 bases between. The CDR3 has 14 amino acids. Looked up from germline, CDR1 is SGHRS and CDR2 is YFSETQ.

CDR3 sequence (DNA): TGTGCCAGCTCAGCTAACGAACAAGAGACCCAGTACTTC. Amino acid sequence: CASSANEQETQYF. The chain links TRBV18 to TRBJ2-5, with D unresolved. Trimming removed 5 bases from V and 2 bases from J, with 9 bases in between. The length of the CDR3 is 13 residues. Germline V gene sequence: CDR1 KGHSH, CDR2 LQKENI.

The genes are TRBV5-4 and TRBJ2-1; 10 nucleotides line up with TRBD2. This CDR3 region has 15 residues. Germline values: CDR1 SGHNT, CDR2 YYREEE (reference sequence). J was trimmed by 7 bases and V by 1 base; bases with no gene match: 5. This CDR3 reads CASSLIAGGDNEQFF. The CDR3 coding sequence is TGTGCCAGCAGCTTGATAGCGGGGGGCGATAATGAGCAGTTCTTC.

This clone was seen just once. For the CDR3, the DNA is TGTGCCAGCAGTCTCGGGGGGCCTGGGTTTTTT. Translated: CASSLGGPGFF. The V and J genes are TRBV7-2 and TRBJ2-2; a weak D match, TRBD2 (7 bases). The CDR3 sequence is 11 residues long. Germline V gene lookup returns CDR1 SGHTA and CDR2 FQGNSA. V was pared by 6 bases and J by 16 bases, with 15 bases between.

The rearrangement uses TRBV6-6 and TRBJ2-7, with D unclear. Per the germline V gene, CDR1 is MNHNY and CDR2 is SVGAGI (reference sequence). The germline V and J ends were trimmed by 6 bases and 3 bases, with 15 bases remaining between them. This CDR3 is 14 amino acids long. Here the CDR3 reads CASSSISPIYEQYF. The CDR3 DNA reads as TGTGCCAGCAGCTCGATTAGCCCCATCTACGAGCAGTACTTC.

The chain employs TRBV25-1 and TRBJ2-1; unclear D gene. Germline V gene data show CDR1 as MGHDK and CDR2 as SYGVNS. V gave up 3 bases and J gave up 4 bases, with 13 bases separating them. This CDR3 has 15 residues. The CDR3, as DNA: TGTGCCAGCAGTGAGGTAGCAGAGGAGTACAATGAGCAGTTCTTC. Translated: CASSEVAEEYNEQFF.

This chain joins TRBV4-1 and TRBJ1-4, with no clear D. The CDR3 extends over 15 amino acids. The V end lost 1 base, the J end lost 6 bases, and 12 bases lay between the germline ends. Germline-derived CDR1 and CDR2 are MGHRA and YSYEKL. As DNA, the CDR3 is TGCGCCAGCAGCCAAGGCGGACCATGGGATGAAAAACTGTTTTTT. Encoded protein: CASSQGGPWDEKLFF.

J is TRBJ1-2 and V is TRBV14; D is undetermined. The CDR3 runs 15 residues. Per the germline V gene, CDR1 is SGHDN and CDR2 is FVKESK. V was pared by 0 bases and J by 6 bases, with 14 bases between. CDR3 nucleotides: TGTGCCAGCAGCCAAGATCGGTCCAGGAGGGATGGCTACACCTTC. Translated: CASSQDRSRRDGYTF.

This chain links TRBV15 with TRBJ1-1; D might be TRBD1 (6 bases). Germline CDR1 and CDR2: LNHNV and YYDKDF (reference sequence). V was clipped by 1 base and J by 1 base, with 10 bases between them. The CDR3 runs to 15 residues. The CDR3 is CATSRGGTSNTEAFF. The CDR3, as DNA: TGTGCCACCAGCAGAGGCGGGACATCGAACACTGAAGCTTTCTTT.

CDR3 sequence: CASSIEGLVQDTGELFF. The CDR3 nucleotides read TGTGCCAGTAGTATAGAGGGTCTCGTTCAGGACACCGGGGAGCTGTTTTTT. The chain is built from TRBV19 and TRBJ2-2, with D unclear. Germline V lookup: CDR1 LNHDA, CDR2 SQIVND (reference sequence). The V and J ends lost 0 bases and 3 bases respectively, with 14 bases between them. This CDR3 is 17 amino acids long. Based on the CDR3 plus reference TRBV19 and TRBJ2-2, the full variable domain is DGGITQSPKYLFRKEGQNVTLSCEQNLNHDAMYWYRQDPGQGLRLIYYSQIVNDFQKGDIAEGYSVSREKKESFPLTVTSAQKNPTAFYLCASSIEGLVQDTGELFFGEGSRLTVL.

The chain employs TRBV5-6 and TRBJ1-4; the D is unclear. V was shortened by 4 bases and J by 10 bases, with 14 bases between the two germline ends. CDR1 is SGHDT and CDR2 is YYEEEE in the germline V gene. The CDR3 contains 13 residues. The CDR3 spells CASSRDRLGKLFF. As DNA, the CDR3 is TGTGCCAGCAGCCGGGATCGATTGGGAAAACTGTTTTTT.

This rearrangement joins TRBV15 to TRBJ2-7; 8 bases fit TRBD1. The junction had 10 bases not matched to a gene; V was cut back by 3 bases and J by 6 bases. This CDR3 comprises 15 residues. Germline loops: CDR1 LNHNV, CDR2 YYDKDF (reference sequence). CDR3 DNA: TGTGCCACCAGCAGGGGACAGGCCGAGGGGCTCGAGCAGTACTTC. Its translation: CATSRGQAEGLEQYF.